These T cell receptor beta chains were read from a single sample in a study of T cell repertoires in cytomegalovirus infection. For these TCRs, the target antigens are not known. TCRdb processed the reads anew with MiXCR; each CDR3 protein has one entry. Of about 110,000 distinct CDR3 sequences in the sample, 30% to 35% are singletons; the top ten hold approximately 41%. Sequenced here: CD8+ T cells from cultured PBMCs, sampled from culture after CMV antigen stimulation. The receptors stem from a human donor in good health (CMV status not recorded). Some clones in this sample may be carry-over from other donors' samples. CDR3s include the opening cysteine and the closing phenylalanine or tryptophan. D genes are given only for firm matches. Rows give clone size only sometimes, using once, few, many, or a class for an expanded clone.

d_gene,len,j_gene,abundance,v_gene,CDR3aa,CDR3nt
TRBD2,16,TRBJ2-1,.,TRBV12-3/TRBV12-4,CASTPTSGGLLNEQFF,TGTGCCAGCACTCCGACTAGCGGGGGGCTTCTTAATGAGCAGTTCTTC
.,15,TRBJ1-1,.,TRBV11-1,CASSFQRGSNTEAFF,TGTGCCAGCAGCTTTCAGAGGGGATCGAACACTGAAGCTTTCTTT
TRBD2,15,TRBJ2-1,.,TRBV7-7,CASSSVAGAYNEQFF,TGTGCTAGCAGCTCCGTAGCGGGGGCCTACAATGAGCAGTTCTTC
TRBD2,20,TRBJ2-1,few,TRBV11-3,CASSFFGSSGGSPSHNEQFF,TGTGCCAGCAGCTTTTTTGGGAGTAGCGGGGGGTCCCCAAGCCACAATGAGCAGTTCTTC
TRBD2,13,TRBJ2-7,.,TRBV20-1,CSAVAGQTYEQYF,TGCAGTGCTGTAGCGGGGCAGACTTACGAGCAGTACTTC
.,12,TRBJ2-1,few,TRBV20-1,CSAKQDYNEQFF,TGCAGTGCTAAACAGGACTACAATGAGCAGTTCTTC
.,13,TRBJ2-3,.,TRBV27,CASSFSGQSTQYF,TGTGCCAGCAGTTTTTCAGGTCAGAGTACGCAGTATTTT
TRBD2,16,TRBJ2-1,once,TRBV20-1,CSARDYQLAGGYEQFF,TGCAGTGCTAGAGATTATCAACTAGCGGGGGGTTATGAGCAGTTCTTC
TRBD2,14,TRBJ2-7,few,TRBV7-9,CASSFGAGAYEQYF,TGTGCCAGCAGCTTTGGAGCGGGGGCCTACGAGCAGTACTTC
TRBD2,13,TRBJ2-3,few,TRBV2,CASPGGVADTQYF,TGTGCCAGCCCCGGGGGGGTGGCAGATACGCAGTATTTT
.,15,TRBJ1-3,few,TRBV12-3/TRBV12-4,CASSPRWEQGNTIYF,TGTGCCAGCAGCCCCCGGTGGGAGCAGGGAAACACCATATATTTT
.,13,TRBJ1-2,few,TRBV7-6,CASSQLDWRGYTF,TGTGCCAGCAGCCAACTCGACTGGAGGGGCTACACCTTC
.,16,TRBJ2-2,once,TRBV18,CASSPAGQTNTGELFF,TGTGCCAGCTCTCCAGCCGGACAGACCAACACCGGGGAGCTGTTTTTT